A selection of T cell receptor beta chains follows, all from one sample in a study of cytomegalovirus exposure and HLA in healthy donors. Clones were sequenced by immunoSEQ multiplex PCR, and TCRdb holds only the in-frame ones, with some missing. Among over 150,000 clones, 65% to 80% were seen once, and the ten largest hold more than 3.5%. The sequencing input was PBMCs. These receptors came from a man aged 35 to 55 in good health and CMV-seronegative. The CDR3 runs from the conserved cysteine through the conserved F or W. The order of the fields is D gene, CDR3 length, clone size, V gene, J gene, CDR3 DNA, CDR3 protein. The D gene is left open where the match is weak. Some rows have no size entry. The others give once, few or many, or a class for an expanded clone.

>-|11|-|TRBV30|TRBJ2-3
TGTGCCTGGAAACAGGGAGATACGCAGTATTTT
CAWKQGDTQYF
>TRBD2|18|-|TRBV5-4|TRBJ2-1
TGTGCCAGCAGCTCGAGGACTAGCGGGGGTGGCTCCTACAATGAGCAGTTCTTC
CASSSRTSGGGSYNEQFF
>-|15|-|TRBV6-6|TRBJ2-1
TGTGCCAGCAGTCCAACGATGGGACTGACATCTGAGCAGTTCTTC
CASSPTMGLTSEQFF
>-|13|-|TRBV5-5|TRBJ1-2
TGTGCCAGCAGCTTGACAGAACCCTATGGCTACACCTTC
CASSLTEPYGYTF
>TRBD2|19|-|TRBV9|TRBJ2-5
TGTGCCAGCAGCCCTGGGACTAGCGGGGGCTTCCCCTTACGAGAGACCCAGTACTTC
CASSPGTSGGFPLRETQYF
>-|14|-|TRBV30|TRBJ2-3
TGTGCCTGGAGTGGGACAGAGAGCACAGATACGCAGTATTTT
CAWSGTESTDTQYF
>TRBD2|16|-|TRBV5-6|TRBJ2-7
TGTGCCAGCAGCGAGAGTGGAGCGGGGGTTCCTTACGAGCAGTACTTC
CASSESGAGVPYEQYF
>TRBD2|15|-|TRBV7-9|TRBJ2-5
TGTGCCATTAGCGGGGGGGCGCGTTTCGGAGAGACCCAGTACTTC
CAISGGARFGETQYF
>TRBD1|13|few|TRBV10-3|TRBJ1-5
TGTGCCATCAGCCGGACAGGGTTACAGCCCCAGCATTTT
CAISRTGLQPQHF
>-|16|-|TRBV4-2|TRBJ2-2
TGTGCCAGCAGCCCGTTCGGGGGGCGGAACACCGGGGAGCTGTTTTTT
CASSPFGGRNTGELFF
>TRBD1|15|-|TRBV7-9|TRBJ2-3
TGTGCCAGCAGCCGGGGACAGGCGGGCACAGATACGCAGTATTTT
CASSRGQAGTDTQYF
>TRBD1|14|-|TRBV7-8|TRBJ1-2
TGTGCCAGCAGCTCGCGGGACAGGCGAAATGGCTACACCTTC
CASSSRDRRNGYTF
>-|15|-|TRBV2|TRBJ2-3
TGTGCCAGCAGTGAAGTTGGCTTTCGCACAGATACGCAGTATTTT
CASSEVGFRTDTQYF
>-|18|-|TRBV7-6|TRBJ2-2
TGTGCCAGCAGCTTAGTGAGGCTCCGAATGACGAACACCGGGGAGCTGTTTTTT
CASSLVRLRMTNTGELFF
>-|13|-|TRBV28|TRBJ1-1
TGTGCCAGCAGCCCCGTCCCGAGCACTGAAGCTTTCTTT
CASSPVPSTEAFF
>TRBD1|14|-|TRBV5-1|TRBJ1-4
TGCGCCAGCAGCTGGAGGGACAGTAATGAAAAACTGTTTTTT
CASSWRDSNEKLFF
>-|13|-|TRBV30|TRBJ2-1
TGTGCCTGGAGGAGTGACGGGGACAATGAGCAGTTCTTC
CAWRSDGDNEQFF
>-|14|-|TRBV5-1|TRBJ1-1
TGCGCCAGCAGCTTGGTGGGGGCTGGGACTGAAGCTTTCTTT
CASSLVGAGTEAFF
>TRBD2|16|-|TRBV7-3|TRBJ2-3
TGTGCCAGCAGCTTAGGGGGCGGGGGGGCACTCGATACGCAGTATTTT
CASSLGGGGALDTQYF
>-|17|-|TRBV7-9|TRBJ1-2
TGTGCCAGCAGCCCCGAGGCGGGGGGCGCGCGGGCCTATGGCTACACCTTC
CASSPEAGGARAYGYTF
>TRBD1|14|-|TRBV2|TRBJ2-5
TGTGCCAGCAGTCTGACAGGGGGTACAGAGACCCAGTACTTC
CASSLTGGTETQYF
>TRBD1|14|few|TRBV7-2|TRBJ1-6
TGTGCCAGCAGCTCAGGACAGGGGGGTTCACCCCTCCACTTT
CASSSGQGGSPLHF
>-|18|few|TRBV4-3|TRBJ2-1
TGCGCCAGCAGCCAAGGAAAGGTGGGCAGCACGATTTCCAATGAGCAGTTCTTC
CASSQGKVGSTISNEQFF
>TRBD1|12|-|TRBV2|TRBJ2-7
TGTGCCAGCTCCGGGACAGACTACGAGCAGTACTTC
CASSGTDYEQYF
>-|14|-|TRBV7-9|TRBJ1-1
TGTTCCAGCAGCTTGGACACAATGAACACTGAAGCTTTCTTT
CSSSLDTMNTEAFF
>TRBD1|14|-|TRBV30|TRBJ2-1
TGTGCCTGGTTCCGGGACAGTCCCTACAATGAGCAGTTCTTC
CAWFRDSPYNEQFF
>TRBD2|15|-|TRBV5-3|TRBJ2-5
TGTGCCAGAAGCTTCTGGCGGGGGGGGTCGGAGACCCAGTACTTC
CARSFWRGGSETQYF
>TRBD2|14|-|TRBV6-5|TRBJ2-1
TGTGCCAGCAGTCTAGCGGGCGAGTACAATGAGCAGTTCTTC
CASSLAGEYNEQFF
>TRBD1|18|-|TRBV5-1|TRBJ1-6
TGCGCCAGCAGCTTGCAGGGACAGGGGGCGCCGGGCAATTCACCCCTCCACTTT
CASSLQGQGAPGNSPLHF
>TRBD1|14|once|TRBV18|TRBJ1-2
TGTGCCAGCTCAACGAGGACAGGGCACTATGGCTACACCTTC
CASSTRTGHYGYTF
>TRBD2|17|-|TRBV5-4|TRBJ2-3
TGTGCCAGCAGCTTGGACTGGACTAGCGGGGGGATAGATACGCAGTATTTT
CASSLDWTSGGIDTQYF
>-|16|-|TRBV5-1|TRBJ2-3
TGCGCCAGCAGCTCGGGACTCCTCATAGGCGCAGATACGCAGTATTTT
CASSSGLLIGADTQYF
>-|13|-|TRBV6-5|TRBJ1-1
TGTGCCAGCAGCTTCCAGGTGAACACTGAAGCTTTCTTT
CASSFQVNTEAFF
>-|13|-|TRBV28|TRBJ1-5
TGTGCCAGCACGGAGACAGTCGTTCAGCCCCAGCATTTT
CASTETVVQPQHF
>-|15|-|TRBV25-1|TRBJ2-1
TGTGCCAGCAGGCCGGCGGCATCCCTCTACAATGAGCAGTTCTTC
CASRPAASLYNEQFF
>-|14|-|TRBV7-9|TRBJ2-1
TGTGCCAGCAGCCTAGGGGGGGGCTACAATGAGCAGTTCTTC
CASSLGGGYNEQFF
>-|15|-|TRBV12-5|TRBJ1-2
TGTGCTAGTGGTTCCTACCAGGCGTATGGGTATGGCTACACCTTC
CASGSYQAYGYGYTF
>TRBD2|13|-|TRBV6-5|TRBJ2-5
TGTGCCAGCAGTCGACTAGCGAGGGAGACCCAGTACTTC
CASSRLARETQYF
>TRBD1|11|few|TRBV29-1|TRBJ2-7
TGCAGCGGGACAGGGGTGTACGAGCAGTACTTC
CSGTGVYEQYF
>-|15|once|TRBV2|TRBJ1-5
TGTGCCAGCAGGGTGGGGGCAGGGAGCAATCAGCCCCAGCATTTT
CASRVGAGSNQPQHF
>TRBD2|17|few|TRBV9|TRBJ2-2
TGTGCCAGCAGCCCACTCCATAGCGGGGGGAAGGTCGGGGAGCTGTTTTTT
CASSPLHSGGKVGELFF
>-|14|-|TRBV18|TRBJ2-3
TGTGCCAGCTCCGCAGGGATGGGCACAGATACGCAGTATTTT
CASSAGMGTDTQYF
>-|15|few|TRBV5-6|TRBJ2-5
TGTGCCAGCAGCAACATCCGGGGTTTCAAAGAGACCCAGTACTTC
CASSNIRGFKETQYF
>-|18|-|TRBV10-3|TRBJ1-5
TGTGCCATCAGTCCCAGAATCAGGGGAAGGCCAAGCAATCAGCCCCAGCATTTT
CAISPRIRGRPSNQPQHF
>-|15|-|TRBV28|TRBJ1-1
TGTGCCAGCAGGGTGCGCTATCCTGAGGACACTGAAGCTTTCTTT
CASRVRYPEDTEAFF
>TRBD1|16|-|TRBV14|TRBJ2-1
TGTGCCAGCAGCCAAGACCGGACAGGGTGGAACAATGAGCAGTTCTTC
CASSQDRTGWNNEQFF
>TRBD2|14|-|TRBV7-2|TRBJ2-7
TGTGCCAGCAGCCCAGCGGGGGGGCAACGCGAGCAGTACTTC
CASSPAGGQREQYF
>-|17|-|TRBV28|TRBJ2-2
TGTGCCAGCAGTTTAGTCGGGCTAGCCCCGAACACCGGGGAGCTGTTTTTT
CASSLVGLAPNTGELFF
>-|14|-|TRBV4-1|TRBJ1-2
TGCGCCAGCAGCCAAGGATCGGAGACCTATGGCTACACCTTC
CASSQGSETYGYTF
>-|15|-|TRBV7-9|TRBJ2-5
TGTGCCAGCAGCCCTCAGGACACTTACCAAGAGACCCAGTACTTC
CASSPQDTYQETQYF
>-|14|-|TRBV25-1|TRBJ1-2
TGTGCCAGCAGTGAACACAGTCGCAGCTATGGCTACACCTTC
CASSEHSRSYGYTF
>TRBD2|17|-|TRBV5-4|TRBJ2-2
TGTGCCAGCAGCCCCGGCGCCCGGGGGGGTGGCACCGGGGAGCTGTTTTTT
CASSPGARGGGTGELFF
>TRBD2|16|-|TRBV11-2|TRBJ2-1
TGTGCCAGCAGCTCGTCTAGCGGGGGGCCGTACAATGAGCAGTTCTTC
CASSSSSGGPYNEQFF
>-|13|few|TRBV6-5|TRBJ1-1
TGTGCCAGCAGTGCCCAGGGGCCCACTGAAGCTTTCTTT
CASSAQGPTEAFF
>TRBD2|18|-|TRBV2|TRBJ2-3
TGTGCCAGCAGAGGGCTAGCGGGGGGCCGGAGGAGGACAGATACGCAGTATTTT
CASRGLAGGRRRTDTQYF
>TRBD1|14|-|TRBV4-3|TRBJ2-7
TGCGCCAGCAGCCCTCGGGACAGAACCTACGAGCAGTACTTC
CASSPRDRTYEQYF
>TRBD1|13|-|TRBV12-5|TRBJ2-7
TGTGCTAGTGGTTTGGACAGGGGCTACGAGCAGTACTTC
CASGLDRGYEQYF
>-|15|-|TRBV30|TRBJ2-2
TGTGCCTGGAGTGTACCGAGTTCGAACACCGGGGAGCTGTTTTTT
CAWSVPSSNTGELFF
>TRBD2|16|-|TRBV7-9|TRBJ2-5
TGTGCCAGCAGCTTGGGGCCTAGCGGGGTTCAAGAGACCCAGTACTTC
CASSLGPSGVQETQYF